Listed below are T cell receptor beta chains from one sample, sequenced in a study of T cells in Graves' hyperthyroidism and ophthalmopathy. TCRdb fed the multiplex PCR reads into MiXCR, producing one record per CDR3 protein. The repertoire consists of hundreds of thousands of distinct CDR3 sequences, with more than 13% occurring once and the leading ten covering approximately 30%. The sample consisted of blood. Receptors originate from a young woman with Graves' hyperthyroidism. Both conserved end residues are part of each CDR3. The D gene is left open where the match is weak. Clone size appears in some rows only: once, few, many, or a class for an expanded clone.

cdr3_length	v_call	j_call	d_call	clone_size	cdr3_aa	cdr3_nt
14	TRBV5-1	TRBJ2-1	TRBD2	.	CASSLGLAVDEQFF	TGCGCCAGCAGCTTGGGACTAGCGGTGGATGAGCAGTTCTTC
13	TRBV2	TRBJ1-2	TRBD1	.	CASRRRDRVGYTF	TGTGCCAGCCGAAGAAGGGACAGGGTTGGCTACACCTTC
14	TRBV20-1	TRBJ2-5	TRBD2	.	CSAIPGLVQETQYF	TGCAGTGCCATCCCGGGACTAGTCCAAGAGACCCAGTACTTC
15	TRBV20-1	TRBJ2-7	TRBD1	many	CSARTPTGGIYEQYF	TGCAGTGCTAGAACCCCGACAGGGGGAATCTACGAGCAGTACTTC
17	TRBV28	TRBJ2-4	TRBD1	many	CASSSDRDSWAKNIQYF	TGTGCCAGCAGTTCCGACCGGGACAGCTGGGCCAAAAACATTCAGTACTTC
14	TRBV6-1	TRBJ2-7	.	many	CASSETEPSYEQYF	TGTGCCAGCAGTGAAACAGAGCCCTCCTACGAGCAGTACTTC
15	TRBV28	TRBJ2-2	.	few	CASSKGTTGSGELFF	TGTGCCAGCAGCAAGGGGACGACCGGGAGCGGGGAGCTGTTTTTT
13	TRBV28	TRBJ2-1	.	.	CASSSPQWLEQFF	TGTGCCAGCAGTTCCCCTCAGTGGCTAGAGCAGTTCTTC
14	TRBV5-5	TRBJ1-1	TRBD1	.	CASSWGQGIAEAFF	TGTGCCAGCAGCTGGGGACAGGGGATCGCTGAAGCTTTCTTT
16	TRBV4-1	TRBJ1-5	.	.	CASSQDPSYSNQPQHF	TGCGCCAGCAGCCAAGATCCCTCCTATAGCAATCAGCCCCAGCATTTT
16	TRBV15	TRBJ1-4	.	.	CATSPRDEATNEKLFF	TGTGCCACCAGCCCACGGGACGAAGCAACTAATGAAAAACTGTTTTTT
16	TRBV19	TRBJ2-7	.	few	CASSAAGGGSSYEQYF	TGTGCCAGTAGTGCCGCCGGAGGGGGGAGCTCCTACGAGCAGTACTTC
15	TRBV13	TRBJ2-2	.	.	CASSLSGELSGELFF	TGTGCCAGCAGCCTATCGGGAGAATTAAGCGGGGAGCTGTTTTTT
15	TRBV18	TRBJ2-1	TRBD2	many	CASSPIAGNGNEQFF	TGTGCCAGCTCACCAATAGCGGGCAATGGGAATGAGCAGTTCTTC
15	TRBV6-2/TRBV6-3	TRBJ2-7	TRBD2	.	CASSYSSGSWGEQYF	TGTGCCAGCAGTTACTCTAGCGGGAGTTGGGGCGAGCAGTACTTC
16	TRBV27	TRBJ2-7	.	many	CASSHKDRSRYYEQYF	TGTGCCAGCAGTCACAAGGACCGCAGCCGGTACTACGAGCAGTACTTC
14	TRBV18	TRBJ2-7	.	many	CASSPRDWIPEQYF	TGTGCCAGCTCACCGCGGGACTGGATACCCGAGCAGTACTTC
14	TRBV15	TRBJ2-5	.	.	CATSKRGVWETQYF	TGTGCCACCAGCAAAAGGGGCGTATGGGAGACCCAGTACTTC
13	TRBV13	TRBJ1-1	.	.	CASNSRGRTEAFF	TGTGCCAGCAACTCACGGGGGAGGACTGAAGCTTTCTTT
15	TRBV12-3/TRBV12-4	TRBJ1-1	TRBD1	.	CASSPTGTANTGAFF	TGTGCCAGCAGTCCGACCGGGACAGCGAACACTGGAGCTTTCTTT
13	TRBV6-2/TRBV6-3	TRBJ1-5	.	few	CASSYLGDQPQHF	TGTGCCAGCAGTTACCTAGGGGATCAGCCCCAGCATTTT
13	TRBV7-9	TRBJ2-2	.	.	CASPGLRIGELFF	TGTGCCAGCCCAGGGCTACGTATCGGGGAGCTGTTTTTT
17	TRBV11-2	TRBJ2-1	TRBD1	few	CASSYDRAASAYNEQFF	TGTGCCAGCAGCTACGACAGGGCGGCTTCGGCTTACAATGAGCAGTTCTTC
15	TRBV25-1	TRBJ2-3	TRBD2	.	CASSRPGLEIDTQYF	TGTGCCAGCAGCAGACCGGGACTAGAGATAGATACGCAGTATTTT
15	TRBV7-8	TRBJ1-2	.	few	CASSPDRISPNGYTF	TGTGCCAGCAGCCCAGACAGGATTTCTCCTAATGGCTACACCTTC
16	TRBV7-9	TRBJ2-7	TRBD2	many	CASSLLAGEDAHEQYF	TGTGCCAGCAGCTTACTAGCGGGAGAGGATGCCCACGAGCAGTACTTC
15	TRBV9	TRBJ1-1	.	few	CASSVEGGYGTEAFF	TGTGCCAGCAGCGTAGAGGGAGGGTACGGCACTGAAGCTTTCTTT
16	TRBV5-6	TRBJ1-5	.	few	CASSLGVVGTGRPQHF	TGTGCCAGCAGCTTGGGGGTGGTGGGCACCGGTCGGCCCCAGCATTTT
13	TRBV11-2	TRBJ1-1	.	few	CASSPRSNTEAFF	TGTGCCAGCAGCCCCAGGTCGAACACTGAAGCTTTCTTT
15	TRBV27	TRBJ2-1	.	many	CASIPHRDTGNEQFF	TGTGCCAGCATCCCACACCGGGACACAGGGAATGAGCAGTTCTTC
15	TRBV28	TRBJ1-1	TRBD1	.	CASSDRGGGNTEAFF	TGTGCCAGCAGTGACAGGGGAGGGGGGAACACTGAAGCTTTCTTT
13	TRBV29-1	TRBJ2-5	.	many	CSVAAQGKETQYF	TGCAGCGTTGCCGCGCAGGGGAAGGAGACCCAGTACTTC
16	TRBV10-3	TRBJ2-5	.	.	CAISAPSTRAQETQYF	TGTGCCATCAGTGCTCCCTCGACTCGGGCGCAAGAGACCCAGTACTTC
13	TRBV27	TRBJ2-7	.	many	CASSLSIGYEQYF	TGTGCCAGCAGTTTATCCATCGGGTACGAGCAGTACTTC
12	TRBV2	TRBJ2-7	.	.	CASTRDFYEQYF	TGTGCCAGCACCAGGGACTTCTACGAGCAGTACTTC
18	TRBV5-1	TRBJ1-5	TRBD1	.	CASRRVPTGTGGNQPQHF	TGCGCCAGCAGGAGGGTACCGACAGGGACAGGGGGCAATCAGCCCCAGCATTTT
15	TRBV2	TRBJ2-2	TRBD2	many	CASRETSGWTGELFF	TGTGCCAGCAGGGAGACTAGCGGGTGGACCGGGGAGCTGTTTTTT
12	TRBV10-3	TRBJ2-1	.	few	CAIKTPQGEQFF	TGTGCCATCAAAACCCCCCAGGGAGAGCAGTTCTTC
14	TRBV3-1	TRBJ2-7	TRBD2	few	CASSSGTSLLEQYF	TGTGCCAGCAGTTCCGGGACTAGCCTCCTCGAGCAGTACTTC
11	TRBV6-1	TRBJ1-3	.	few	CASSSLGTIYF	TGTGCCAGCAGTTCGCTAGGCACCATATATTTT
12	TRBV20-1	TRBJ1-5	.	.	CSAPHTDRAQHF	TGCAGTGCCCCACATACAGACCGGGCCCAGCATTTT
17	TRBV3-1	TRBJ2-3	TRBD2	many	CASSQAPSGRAINTQYF	TGTGCCAGCAGCCAAGCCCCGAGCGGGAGGGCGATAAATACGCAGTATTTT
16	TRBV5-1	TRBJ2-1	TRBD2	many	CASSLDPSGSTNEQFF	TGCGCCAGCAGCTTGGATCCTAGCGGGAGTACTAATGAGCAGTTCTTC
17	TRBV3-1	TRBJ2-7	TRBD2	many	CASSLRKGSGSRSEQYF	TGTGCCAGCAGCCTAAGAAAAGGCAGCGGGAGTAGGTCCGAGCAGTACTTC
18	TRBV24-1	TRBJ2-2	.	.	CATSHPSGARGYTGELFF	TGTGCCACCAGCCATCCCTCGGGGGCCAGGGGGTACACCGGGGAGCTGTTTTTT
18	TRBV4-1	TRBJ2-2	.	many	CASSPAPYGQGNTGELFF	TGCGCCAGCAGCCCGGCACCGTATGGGCAGGGAAACACCGGGGAGCTGTTTTTT
14	TRBV27	TRBJ2-7	.	few	CASSLYGTSYEQYF	TGTGCCAGCAGTTTATACGGGACCTCCTACGAGCAGTACTTC
15	TRBV6-1	TRBJ2-1	TRBD2	many	CASSFAAGGIYEQFF	TGTGCCAGCAGTTTTGCCGCGGGAGGGATTTATGAGCAGTTCTTC
12	TRBV3-1	TRBJ2-3	.	many	CAASSDTDTQYF	TGTGCCGCGAGTTCTGATACAGATACGCAGTATTTT
13	TRBV20-1	TRBJ2-5	TRBD2	.	CSAPRTSQETQYF	TGCAGTGCTCCGCGGACTAGCCAAGAGACCCAGTACTTC
15	TRBV7-9	TRBJ2-5	TRBD2	many	CASSDSGTPPETQYF	TGTGCCAGCAGCGACAGCGGGACCCCCCCAGAGACCCAGTACTTC
16	TRBV27	TRBJ2-3	TRBD2	many	CASRPVVGRGTDTQYF	TGTGCCAGCAGACCTGTGGTGGGGAGGGGCACAGATACGCAGTATTTT
13	TRBV9	TRBJ1-1	.	.	CASSTQVNTEAFF	TGTGCCAGCAGCACACAGGTGAACACTGAAGCTTTCTTT
14	TRBV7-2	TRBJ2-1	TRBD1	many	CASSLDRVYNEQFF	TGTGCCAGCAGCCTGGACAGGGTCTACAATGAGCAGTTCTTC
16	TRBV3-1	TRBJ1-1	TRBD1	many	CASSQGDRGMNTEAFF	TGTGCCAGCAGCCAAGGAGACAGGGGTATGAACACTGAAGCTTTCTTT